Presented here are 15 T cell receptor beta chains from one specimen sequenced in a study of cytomegalovirus exposure and HLA in healthy donors. The PCR was carried out with 60 Vbeta primers and 13 Jbeta primers. The method was immunoSEQ multiplex PCR; TCRdb's version includes in-frame clones alone and lacks a portion of them. The repertoire includes fewer than 250,000 clones, about 83% of them detected once, and approximately 1.6% sits in the top ten. Sequencing was done on a sample of PBMCs. The receptors come from a man aged 35 to 55 in good health and CMV-seropositive.

This rearrangement joins TRBV19 to TRBJ1-5, with a weak D call TRBD1 (5 bases). Deletions cut 3 bases from V and 0 bases from J, with 15 bases between. Germline assignment: CDR1 LNHDA and CDR2 SQIVND (reference sequence). The CDR3 length is 17 residues. CDR3 DNA: TGTGCCAGTAGTATGTTCCAGGGAGGAATTAGCAATCAGCCCCAGCATTTT. Its protein is CASSMFQGGISNQPQHF.

V is TRBV5-4 and J is TRBJ2-1, with D possibly TRBD2 on 6 matching bases. The CDR3 is made up of 14 amino acids. The V and J ends lost 0 bases and 10 bases respectively, with 14 bases between them. Germline V gene data show CDR1 as SGHNT and CDR2 as YYREEE (reference sequence). In nucleotides, the CDR3 is TGTGCCAGCAGCTTGGGAGAGGGCGGGGAGGAGCAGTTCTTC. Amino acid sequence: CASSLGEGGEEQFF.

This clone was seen a few times. The gene calls are TRBV28 and TRBJ2-2; TRBD2 matches at 7 bases. J was trimmed by 6 bases and V by 7 bases; bases with no gene match: 2. Germline V gene data show CDR1 as MDHEN and CDR2 as SYDVKM. The CDR3 totals 12 residues. The CDR3 bases are TGTGCCAGCACTAGCGGTTCCGGGGAGCTGTTTTTT. Amino acid sequence: CASTSGSGELFF.

Written as DNA, the CDR3 is TGTGCCAGCAGCTTATTGGGGGGTCTCAACACCGGGGAGCTGTTTTTT. Protein: CASSLLGGLNTGELFF. The chain employs TRBV7-2 and TRBJ2-2; D may be TRBD2 (6 bases). Trimming removed 2 bases at V and 2 bases at J, with 12 bases between. Germline CDR1 SGHTA, CDR2 FQGNSA. The CDR3 is made up of 16 amino acids. The complete variable domain, with remaining parts taken from reference TRBV7-2 and TRBJ2-2, reads GAGVSQSPSNKVTEKGKDVELRCDPISGHTALYWYRQSLGQGLEFLIYFQGNSAPDKSGLPSDRFSAERTGGSVSTLTIQRTQQEDSAVYLCASSLLGGLNTGELFFGEGSRLTVL.

The chain employs TRBV29-1 and TRBJ2-2, with D uncertain. The CDR3 runs 11 residues. The V end lost 5 bases, the J end lost 2 bases, and 3 bases lay between the germline ends. Germline V gene sequence: CDR1 SQVTM, CDR2 ANQGSEA. The CDR3 nucleotides are TGCAGCGTTCATAACACCGGGGAGCTGTTTTTT. Its translation: CSVHNTGELFF.

This chain uses TRBV30 with TRBJ1-1; a weak D match, TRBD1 (5 bases). The CDR3 is made up of 15 amino acids. CDR1 is GTSNPN, CDR2 SVGIG, per germline (reference sequence). V was cut by 1 base and J by 2 bases, with 14 bases left in between. In nucleotides, the CDR3 is TGTGCCTGGAGTGGCAGCGGGCAGGGAAACACTGAAGCTTTCTTT. It translates to CAWSGSGQGNTEAFF.

As to this clone: This CDR3 is also generated by other DNA sequences in the sample. The V and J genes are TRBV5-5 and TRBJ2-7, with TRBD1 as a possible D gene (6 bases). The V end was cut by 2 bases, the J end by 2 bases, with 8 bases between. In germline, CDR1 is SGHKS, CDR2 YYEKEE (reference sequence). The CDR3 loop spans 13 amino acids. The CDR3 spells CASSLQGPYEQYF. The CDR3 DNA is TGTGCCAGCAGCTTACAGGGACCCTACGAGCAGTACTTC.

V gene TRBV6-4 combines with J gene TRBJ1-1; 8 bases are shared with TRBD1. Trimming removed 4 bases from V and 1 base from J; junction bases left unmatched: 2. Germline V gene lookup returns CDR1 MRHNA and CDR2 SNTAGT. This CDR3 comprises 14 residues. CDR3 amino acids: CASSATGGNTEAFF. The CDR3 nucleotides read TGTGCCAGCAGTGCCACAGGGGGGAACACTGAAGCTTTCTTT.

This clone was seen only once. This chain uses TRBV9 with TRBJ2-3; 15 bases line up with TRBD2. The V gene's germline CDR1 is SGDLS and CDR2 YYNGEE. This CDR3 comprises 15 residues. V dropped 0 bases and J dropped 9; count of bases not matched to a gene: 2. This chain's CDR3 is CASSVAGTSGRTQYF. CDR3 sequence (DNA): TGTGCCAGCAGCGTAGCCGGGACTAGCGGGAGGACGCAGTATTTT.

The chain couples TRBV4-3 to TRBJ2-1; TRBD2 matches 10 bases. V lost 0 bases to trimming and J lost 6 bases; unmatched junction nucleotides: 8. CDR1 and CDR2 from the germline V gene are LGHNA and YSLEER. This CDR3 has 17 amino acids. For the CDR3, the DNA is TGCGCCAGCAGCCAAGATTTCAGACTAGCGGGTCCCAATGAGCAGTTCTTC. Protein: CASSQDFRLAGPNEQFF.

The V and J genes are TRBV27 and TRBJ2-3, with 7 bases identical to TRBD2. Per the germline V gene, CDR1 is MNHEY and CDR2 is SMNVEV (reference sequence). J was trimmed by 2 bases and V by 2 bases; bases with no gene match: 4. CDR3 length equals 15 residues. CDR3 region: CASSLRTRATDTQYF. The CDR3 DNA sequence: TGTGCCAGCAGTTTAAGGACTAGGGCCACAGATACGCAGTATTTT.

The rearrangement uses TRBV5-1 and TRBJ2-1; 11 bases match TRBD1. The V gene's germline CDR1 is SGHRS and CDR2 YFSETQ. Unmatched junction bases numbered 4, after V lost 4 bases and J lost 7 bases. The CDR3 is 14 residues long. CDR3 in DNA: TGCGCCAGCAGCAAAGGGACAGGGGGGAATGAGCAGTTCTTC. Its protein is CASSKGTGGNEQFF. The full variable domain, completed using reference TRBV5-1 and TRBJ2-1, is KAGVTQTPRYLIKTRGQQVTLSCSPISGHRSVSWYQQTPGQGLQFLFEYFSETQRNKGNFPGRFSGRQFSNSRSEMNVSTLELGDSALYLCASSKGTGGNEQFFGPGTRLTVL.

The sample holds one count of this clone. The V call is TRBV6-1, the J call TRBJ1-1; D might be TRBD1 (6 bases). The germline V gene has CDR1 MNHNS and CDR2 SASEGT. The CDR3 is 12 amino acids. CDR3 region: CVTGQFNTEAFF. The DNA of the CDR3 is TGTGTGACAGGACAGTTTAACACTGAAGCTTTCTTT.

The chain uses TRBV19 and TRBJ1-5; 7 nucleotides align to TRBD1. After removal of 8 bases from V and 6 bases from J, the junction contained 16 bases not matched to a gene. Germline V gene data show CDR1 as LNHDA and CDR2 as SQIVND (reference sequence). CDR3 length: 16 amino acids. The DNA for the CDR3 is TGTGCCAGTTGCGGGACAGCGATCTTGTTTGGTCAGCCCCAGCATTTT. This sequence encodes CASCGTAILFGQPQHF.

The gene calls are TRBV6-1 and TRBJ1-1; the D is unclear. Germline assignment: CDR1 MNHNS and CDR2 SASEGT. The CDR3 has 13 residues. The V end lost 5 bases, the J end lost 6 bases, and 13 bases lay between the germline ends. The CDR3 nucleotides are TGTGCCAGCAGTTTAGCGGGTGTCCCTGAAGCTTTCTTT. It codes for CASSLAGVPEAFF.